This T cell receptor (beta chain) is drawn from a study of OX40 agonist ivuxolimab in advanced cancers. Germline V gene sequence: CDR1 MGHRA, CDR2 YSYEKL. The V end was cut by 0 bases, the J end by 6 bases, with 12 bases between. The CDR3 consists of 16 residues. Repertoires were generated with immunoSEQ multiplex PCR, while TCRdb's copy carries only in-frame clones and drops some. The sample contains about 82,000 clones, roughly 80% of which appear only once. The starting material was CD4+ or CD8+ T cells sorted from blood, obtained in a trial of the OX40 agonist ivuxolimab. V is TRBV4-1 and J is TRBJ1-6, with D perhaps matching TRBD1 (5 bases). The receptor comes from an adult with an advanced solid tumor such as melanoma, head and neck, liver or kidney cancer. The CDR3 DNA follows: TGCGCCAGCAGCCAAGATCGGCAGGGTAGTAATTCACCCCTCCACTTT. This encodes CASSQDRQGSNSPLHF.